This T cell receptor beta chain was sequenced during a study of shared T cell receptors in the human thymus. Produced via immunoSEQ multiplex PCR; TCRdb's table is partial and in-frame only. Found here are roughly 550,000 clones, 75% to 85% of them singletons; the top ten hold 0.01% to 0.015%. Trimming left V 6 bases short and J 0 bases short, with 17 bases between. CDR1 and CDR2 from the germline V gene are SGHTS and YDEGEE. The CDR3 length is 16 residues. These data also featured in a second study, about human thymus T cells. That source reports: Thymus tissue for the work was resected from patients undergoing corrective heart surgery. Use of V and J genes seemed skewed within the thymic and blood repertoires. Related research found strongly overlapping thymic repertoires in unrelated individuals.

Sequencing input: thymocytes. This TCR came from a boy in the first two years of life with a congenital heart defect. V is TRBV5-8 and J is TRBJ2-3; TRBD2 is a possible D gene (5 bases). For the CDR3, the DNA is TGTGCCAGCACCCCGGCCGCGGAGCGGAGCACAGATACGCAGTATTTT. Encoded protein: CASTPAAERSTDTQYF.